Shown below are 6 T cell receptor beta chains from a single sample sequenced in a study of CD8+ T cells in alopecia areata. cDNA reverse transcribed from extracted RNA served as the sequencing template. The method was immunoSEQ multiplex PCR; TCRdb's version includes in-frame clones alone and lacks a portion of them. In the table there are around 270,000 clones, more than 45% of which are singletons. Treatment described: oral pan-JAK inhibitor, 5-10 mg twice daily. The specimen comprised CD4+ T cells sorted from blood, sampled at week 24, from a patient treated with tofacitinib. Receptors were obtained from a human donor with alopecia areata.

V and J are TRBV27 and TRBJ2-7; 10 nucleotides align to TRBD2. This CDR3 spans 16 amino acids. V was pared by 2 bases and J by 2 bases, with 6 bases of the junction left unmatched. Germline CDR1 reads MNHEY; CDR2 reads SMNVEV (reference sequence). CDR3 region: CASSLESSGGTYEQYF. Written as DNA, the CDR3 is TGTGCCAGCAGTTTAGAATCTAGCGGGGGCACCTACGAGCAGTACTTC.

The sample holds a few counts of this clone. The chain has TRBV28 and TRBJ2-7; TRBD2 agrees at 13 bases. Per the germline V gene, CDR1 is MDHEN and CDR2 is SYDVKM. CDR3 length: 15 residues. V was pared by 7 bases and J by 3 bases, with 6 bases of the junction left unmatched. CDR3 DNA: TGTGCCAGCACCGTCCGACTAGCGGGGGGCTACGAGCAGTACTTC. Translating gives CASTVRLAGGYEQYF. Full variable domain (missing parts from reference TRBV28 and TRBJ2-7): DVKVTQSSRYLVKRTGEKVFLECVQDMDHENMFWYRQDPGLGLRLIYFSYDVKMKEKGDIPEGYSVSREKKERFSLILESASTNQTSMYLCASTVRLAGGYEQYFGPGTRLTVT.

The chain has TRBV5-6 and TRBJ2-1; the match to TRBD1 covers 8 bases. The CDR3 is 13 amino acids. Germline-derived CDR1 and CDR2 are SGHDT and YYEEEE. V gave up 5 bases and J gave up 3 bases; unmatched junction bases: 1. The CDR3: CASRDRVYNEQFF. CDR3 bases: TGTGCCAGCAGGGACAGGGTCTACAATGAGCAGTTCTTC.

This clone was seen a handful of times. This chain uses TRBV30 with TRBJ2-7, with 8 positions matching TRBD1. Germline CDR1 reads GTSNPN; CDR2 reads SVGIG (reference sequence). The CDR3 spans 14 residues. Trimming cost V 2 bases and J 7 bases; bases outside gene matches: 10. The CDR3 DNA follows: TGTGCCTGGAGTAGGACAGGGACGACGGGGGAGCAGTACTTC. The encoded protein is CAWSRTGTTGEQYF.

The sample holds one count of this clone. This sample includes further DNA sequences coding for the same CDR3. The chain employs TRBV15 and TRBJ2-7; possibly TRBD1 for D (6 bases). From germline, CDR1 is LNHNV and CDR2 YYDKDF (reference sequence). V gave up 0 bases and J gave up 3 bases, with 6 bases separating them. This CDR3 region has 13 residues. The CDR3 here is CATSRDRGYEQYF. The CDR3 region has the DNA TGTGCCACCAGCAGAGACAGGGGCTACGAGCAGTACTTC.

This clone was recorded once. The CDR3 reads CASSSYVPGQGTEQFF. In DNA form, the CDR3 reads TGTGCCAGCAGCTCTTATGTACCGGGACAGGGCACTGAGCAGTTCTTC. V usage is TRBV7-8 and J usage is TRBJ2-1; 9 bases line up with TRBD1. Per germline, CDR1 SGHVS and CDR2 FQNEAQ. The CDR3 consists of 16 residues. After removal of 4 bases from V and 9 bases from J, the junction contained 13 bases not matched to a gene.